This record concerns one T cell receptor (beta chain) sequence. The data stem from a study of blood T cell repertoires in COVID-19. Study overall: Spain, Italy and the United States supplied samples that represented acute and convalescent COVID-19. PBMCs, B-cell-depleted T cells, or T cells were the source of the cDNA or gDNA that made up the material.

Original data processing: Amplified reference gene primers provided the basis for estimating nucleated cell counts. TCRdb's copy holds only in-frame clones and misses some; the assay was immunoSEQ multiplex PCR. The DNA gave D and trimming, while V, J and clone size come from that table. Of tens of thousands of clones listed, around 91% are singletons. Per the germline V gene, CDR1 is LNHDA and CDR2 is SQIVND (reference sequence). The CDR3 loop spans 15 amino acids. V lost 3 bases and J lost 3; bases outside the gene matches: 6. What was sequenced was peripheral blood. The chain carries TRBV19 and TRBJ2-7; 9 bases agree with TRBD1. The source of this sequence is a woman aged 80 or over with active or convalescent COVID-19. The DNA of the CDR3 is TGTGCCAGTAGTATGGGGACAGGGAGGGTCTACGAGCAGTACTTC. Translation: CASSMGTGRVYEQYF.